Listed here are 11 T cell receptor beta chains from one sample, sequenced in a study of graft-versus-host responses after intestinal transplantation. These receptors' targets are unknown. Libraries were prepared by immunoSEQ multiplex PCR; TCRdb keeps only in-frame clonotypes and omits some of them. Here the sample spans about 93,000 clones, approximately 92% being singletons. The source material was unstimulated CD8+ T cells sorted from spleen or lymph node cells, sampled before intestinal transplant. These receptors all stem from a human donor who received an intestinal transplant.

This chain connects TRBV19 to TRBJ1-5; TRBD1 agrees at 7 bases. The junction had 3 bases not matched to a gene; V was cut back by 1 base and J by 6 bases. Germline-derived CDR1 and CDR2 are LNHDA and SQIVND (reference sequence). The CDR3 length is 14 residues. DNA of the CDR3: TGTGCCAGTAGTATAGGGTACAGGGGTCAGCCCCAGCATTTT. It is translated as CASSIGYRGQPQHF.

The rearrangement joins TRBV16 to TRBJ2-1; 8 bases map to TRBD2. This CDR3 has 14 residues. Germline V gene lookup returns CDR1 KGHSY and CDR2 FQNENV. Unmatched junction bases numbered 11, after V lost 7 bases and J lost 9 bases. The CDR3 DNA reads TGTGCCAGCAACCTGGCCGGGAGGGTGAGTGAGCAGTTCTTC. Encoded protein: CASNLAGRVSEQFF. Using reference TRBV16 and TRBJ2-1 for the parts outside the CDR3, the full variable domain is GEEVAQTPKHLVRGEGQKAKLYCAPIKGHSYVFWYQQVLKNEFKFLISFQNENVFDETGMPKERFSAKCLPNSPCSLEIQATKLEDSAVYFCASNLAGRVSEQFFGPGTRLTVL.

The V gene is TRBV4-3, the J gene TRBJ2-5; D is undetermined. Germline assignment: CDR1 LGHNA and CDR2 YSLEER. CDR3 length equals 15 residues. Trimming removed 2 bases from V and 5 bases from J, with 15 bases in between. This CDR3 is CASSQFTGYGETQYF. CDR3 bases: TGCGCCAGCAGCCAATTTACCGGGTATGGTGAGACCCAGTACTTC.

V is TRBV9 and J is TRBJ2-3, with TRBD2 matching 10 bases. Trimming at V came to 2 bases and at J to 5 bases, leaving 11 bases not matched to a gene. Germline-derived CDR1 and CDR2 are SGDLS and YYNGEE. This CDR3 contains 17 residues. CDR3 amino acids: CASSVPTQRGGLDTQYF. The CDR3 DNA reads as TGTGCCAGCAGCGTCCCAACCCAGCGGGGGGGCCTAGATACGCAGTATTTT.

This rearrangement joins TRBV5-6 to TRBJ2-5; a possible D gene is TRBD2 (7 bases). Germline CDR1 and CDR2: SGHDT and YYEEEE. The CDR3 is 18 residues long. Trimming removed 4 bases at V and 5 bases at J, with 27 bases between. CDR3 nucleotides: TGTGCCAGCAGCCCGGGATCTCTTGAGGGGGGGCCTTCGGAGACCCAGTACTTC. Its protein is CASSPGSLEGGPSETQYF. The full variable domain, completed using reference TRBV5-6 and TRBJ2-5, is DAGVTQSPTHLIKTRGQQVTLRCSPKSGHDTVSWYQQALGQGPQFIFQYYEEEERQRGNFPDRFSGHQFPNYSSELNVNALLLGDSALYLCASSPGSLEGGPSETQYFGPGTRLLVL.

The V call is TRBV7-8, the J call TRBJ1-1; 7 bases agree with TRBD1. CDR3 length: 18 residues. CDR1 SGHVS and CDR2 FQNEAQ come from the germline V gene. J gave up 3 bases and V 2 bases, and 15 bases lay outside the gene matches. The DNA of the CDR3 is TGTGCCAGCAGCTTAAGGGGGCGGGTGGGGGTTTGGGACACTGAAGCTTTCTTT. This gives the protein CASSLRGRVGVWDTEAFF.

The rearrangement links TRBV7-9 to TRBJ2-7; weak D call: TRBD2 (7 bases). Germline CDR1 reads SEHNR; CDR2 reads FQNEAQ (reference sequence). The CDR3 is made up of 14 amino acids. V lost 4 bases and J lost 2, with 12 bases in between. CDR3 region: CASSWGGATYEQYF. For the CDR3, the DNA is TGTGCCAGCAGCTGGGGGGGGGCGACCTACGAGCAGTACTTC. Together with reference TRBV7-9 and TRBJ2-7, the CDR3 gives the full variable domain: DTGVSQNPRHKITKRGQNVTFRCDPISEHNRLYWYRQTLGQGPEFLTYFQNEAQLEKSRLLSDRFSAERPKGSFSTLEIQRTEQGDSAMYLCASSWGGATYEQYFGPGTRLTVT.

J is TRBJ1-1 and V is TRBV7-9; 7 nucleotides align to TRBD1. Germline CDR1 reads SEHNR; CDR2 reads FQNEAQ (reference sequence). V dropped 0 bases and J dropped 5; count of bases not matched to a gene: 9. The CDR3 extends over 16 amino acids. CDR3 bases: TGTGCCAGCAGCTTAGCGGGAGCAGGGGGTCGGACTGAAGCTTTCTTT. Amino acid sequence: CASSLAGAGGRTEAFF.

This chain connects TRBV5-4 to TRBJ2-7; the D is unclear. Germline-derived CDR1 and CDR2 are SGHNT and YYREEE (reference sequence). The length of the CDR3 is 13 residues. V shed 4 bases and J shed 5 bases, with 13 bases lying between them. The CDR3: CASSLVSLDEQYF. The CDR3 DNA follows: TGTGCCAGCAGCCTTGTATCCCTCGACGAGCAGTACTTC.

CDR3 DNA sequence: TGTGCCAGCAGCCAAGAGCACGTCGGGCGGACAGGGGGAACCTACGAGCAGTACTTC. Its protein product is CASSQEHVGRTGGTYEQYF. This sequence joins TRBV4-2 and TRBJ2-7; 10 positions agree with TRBD1. This CDR3 has 19 residues. The germline gives CDR1 LGHNA, CDR2 YNFKEQ. Trimming took 0 bases from V and 2 from J; bases not matched to a gene: 13.

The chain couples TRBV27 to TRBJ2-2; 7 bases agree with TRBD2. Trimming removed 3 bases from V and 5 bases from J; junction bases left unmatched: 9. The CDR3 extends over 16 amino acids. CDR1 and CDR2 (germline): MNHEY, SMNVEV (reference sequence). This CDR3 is CASSFVGGSGTGELFF. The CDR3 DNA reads TGTGCCAGCAGTTTCGTTGGCGGGAGTGGGACCGGGGAGCTGTTTTTT.